These T cell receptor beta chains were read from a single sample in a study of cytomegalovirus exposure and HLA in healthy donors. Method: immunoSEQ multiplex PCR; TCRdb's copy keeps in-frame clones and lacks some. The table lists roughly 220,000 clones, about two thirds of them singletons. The sequenced sample was PBMCs. These TCRs come from a middle-aged man in good health and CMV-seropositive. CDR3s include the opening cysteine and the closing phenylalanine or tryptophan. A D gene is named only where the DNA matches it firmly. Clone size is shown for a subset of rows, as once, few, many or a class of expanded clone.

d_gene: -
abundance: -
j_gene: TRBJ1-3
v_gene: TRBV6-1
CDR3aa: CASSRDTNSGNTIYF
CDR3nt: TGTGCCAGCAGCCGGGACACTAACTCTGGAAACACCATATATTTT

d_gene: TRBD2
abundance: -
j_gene: TRBJ2-1
v_gene: TRBV5-1
CDR3aa: CASSLAGGLDEQFF
CDR3nt: TGCGCCAGCAGCTTGGCGGGGGGGCTGGATGAGCAGTTCTTC

d_gene: -
abundance: once
j_gene: TRBJ1-1
v_gene: TRBV7-2
CDR3aa: CASSLGQGLRGAFF
CDR3nt: TGTGCCAGCAGCTTAGGCCAGGGGCTCCGGGGTGCTTTCTTT

d_gene: TRBD1
abundance: -
j_gene: TRBJ1-6
v_gene: TRBV2
CDR3aa: CASQGAPYNSPLHF
CDR3nt: TGTGCCAGCCAGGGGGCGCCCTATAATTCACCCCTCCACTTT

d_gene: -
abundance: -
j_gene: TRBJ2-1
v_gene: TRBV9
CDR3aa: CASSSQGGSSYNEQFF
CDR3nt: TGTGCCAGCAGCTCACAGGGGGGGAGCTCATACAATGAGCAGTTCTTC

d_gene: -
abundance: -
j_gene: TRBJ1-2
v_gene: TRBV19
CDR3aa: CASTVPGVLYGYTF
CDR3nt: TGTGCCAGTACCGTCCCGGGGGTCCTCTATGGCTACACCTTC

d_gene: -
abundance: -
j_gene: TRBJ1-1
v_gene: TRBV10-3
CDR3aa: CAISVRENTEAFF
CDR3nt: TGTGCCATCAGTGTGCGGGAGAACACTGAAGCTTTCTTT

d_gene: TRBD2
abundance: -
j_gene: TRBJ2-7
v_gene: TRBV13
CDR3aa: CASSLGSASGGRSYEQYF
CDR3nt: TGTGCCAGCAGCTTAGGCAGCGCTAGCGGGGGTAGGTCCTACGAGCAGTACTTC

d_gene: TRBD1
abundance: -
j_gene: TRBJ2-7
v_gene: TRBV10-3
CDR3aa: CAIRPSGQAGSYEQYF
CDR3nt: TGTGCCATCAGACCCTCCGGACAGGCAGGCTCCTACGAGCAGTACTTC

d_gene: -
abundance: -
j_gene: TRBJ1-5
v_gene: TRBV6-1
CDR3aa: CASSDWSWEVNQPQHF
CDR3nt: TGTGCCAGCAGTGATTGGTCGTGGGAGGTCAATCAGCCCCAGCATTTT

d_gene: -
abundance: -
j_gene: TRBJ2-2
v_gene: TRBV5-5
CDR3aa: CASSSANTGELFF
CDR3nt: TGTGCCAGCAGCTCCGCGAACACCGGGGAGCTGTTTTTT

d_gene: TRBD2
abundance: few
j_gene: TRBJ2-5
v_gene: TRBV9
CDR3aa: CASSEGTIQETQYF
CDR3nt: TGTGCCAGCAGCGAGGGGACTATTCAAGAGACCCAGTACTTC

d_gene: TRBD2
abundance: few
j_gene: TRBJ2-1
v_gene: TRBV27
CDR3aa: CASRPARLADNEQFF
CDR3nt: TGTGCCAGCAGACCGGCAAGGCTAGCGGACAATGAGCAGTTCTTC

d_gene: -
abundance: -
j_gene: TRBJ1-5
v_gene: TRBV19
CDR3aa: CATTFEGNSNQPQHF
CDR3nt: TGTGCCACTACCTTTGAGGGTAATAGCAATCAGCCCCAGCATTTT

d_gene: TRBD2
abundance: few
j_gene: TRBJ2-1
v_gene: TRBV15
CDR3aa: CATSLRLAGGLEQFF
CDR3nt: TGTGCCACCAGCTTACGACTAGCGGGGGGGCTTGAGCAGTTCTTC